Listed here is a single T cell receptor beta chain. This sample is part of a study of cytomegalovirus exposure and HLA in healthy donors. This CDR3 spans 14 amino acids. The germline V gene encodes CDR1 MNHEY and CDR2 SMNVEV (reference sequence). V was pared by 5 bases and J by 2 bases, with 13 bases between. PCR amplification relied on 60 Vbeta primers (plus 13 Jbeta primers). Using immunoSEQ multiplex PCR, the repertoire was profiled, and TCRdb retains in-frame clones only, with some absent. The profile shows about 83,000 clones, about 78% of them singletons. The chain joins TRBV27 to TRBJ2-7; D might be TRBD2 (6 bases). The receptor comes from a man between 18 and 35 years old in good health and CMV-seropositive. The sample comprised PBMCs. The CDR3 DNA follows: TGTGCCAGCAGTCCCCGGGACTCCGCCTACGAGCAGTACTTC. Residues: CASSPRDSAYEQYF.